This is a list of T cell receptor beta chains from one sample in a study of blood T cell repertoires in COVID-19. TCRdb keeps only in-frame clones here, not all; method: immunoSEQ multiplex PCR. The sample contains some 320,000 clones, approximately 85% of which appear only once. Sequencing used peripheral blood. The receptors were gathered from a human donor in a cohort sampled during active COVID-19. Each CDR3 is given with its conserved first and last residue. Fields, in order: J gene, clone size, CDR3 length, D gene, V gene, CDR3 DNA, CDR3 protein. A D gene is named only where the DNA matches it firmly. Only part of the rows carry a size: once, few, many, or a class if the clone is expanded.

TRBJ1-4	-	14	TRBD1	TRBV7-2	TGTGCCAGCAGCGAAGGACAGGGGAAAGAAAAACTGTTTTTT	CASSEGQGKEKLFF
TRBJ2-1	-	13	-	TRBV7-9	TGTGCCAGCCTGCGGGGTTCCTACAATGAGCAGTTCTTC	CASLRGSYNEQFF
TRBJ1-3	-	14	-	TRBV2	TGTGCCAGCAGCGGGACACTCTCTGGAAACACCATATATTTT	CASSGTLSGNTIYF
TRBJ2-5	once	13	-	TRBV5-1	TGCGCCAGCAGCTTACAGGGGAGGGAGACCCAGTACTTC	CASSLQGRETQYF
TRBJ1-4	-	15	TRBD1	TRBV7-2	TGTGCCAGCAGCCCAAGGGGACAGGTTAATGAAAAACTGTTTTTT	CASSPRGQVNEKLFF
TRBJ1-6	-	14	TRBD1	TRBV3-1/TRBV3-2	TGTGCCAGCAGCTGGGGACAGGGAGGTTCACCCCTCCACTTT	CASSWGQGGSPLHF
TRBJ2-3	-	16	TRBD2	TRBV3-1/TRBV3-2	TGTGCCAGCAGCCCGCTAGCGGCGCGACCCACAGATACGCAGTATTTT	CASSPLAARPTDTQYF
TRBJ2-5	-	13	TRBD1	TRBV6-5	TGTGCCAGCAGAACAGGGGGCATGGAGACCCAGTACTTC	CASRTGGMETQYF
TRBJ1-5	-	13	-	TRBV21-1	TGTGCCAGGGATATCACAGGGGTTCAGCCCCAGCATTTT	CARDITGVQPQHF
TRBJ2-3	-	14	-	TRBV5-1	TGCGCCAGCAGCGATGGAGGGAACACAGATACGCAGTATTTT	CASSDGGNTDTQYF
TRBJ2-7	-	14	TRBD1	TRBV5-1	TGCGCCAGCAGCTTGCCGACAGGGCACTACGAGCAGTACTTC	CASSLPTGHYEQYF
TRBJ2-1	-	15	-	TRBV5-1	TGCGCCAGCAGCTTTCTAGCGAACACCTACAATGAGCAGTTCTTC	CASSFLANTYNEQFF
TRBJ1-1	-	17	TRBD1	TRBV4-1	TGCGCCAGCAGCCATTCTGGGACAGGGCCTATGAACACTGAAGCTTTCTTT	CASSHSGTGPMNTEAFF
TRBJ2-7	-	14	-	TRBV2	TGTGCCACCAGGGCTTATGGCGGGGGCAACGAGCAGTACTTC	CATRAYGGGNEQYF
TRBJ1-6	-	15	-	TRBV6-1	TGTGCCAGCAGTGAGGGGAGCTCCTATAATTCACCCCTCCACTTT	CASSEGSSYNSPLHF
TRBJ2-3	-	17	TRBD2	TRBV24-1	TGTGCCACCAGTGAGGGACTAGCGGGGGTTTATATAGATACGCAGTATTTT	CATSEGLAGVYIDTQYF
TRBJ2-2	-	14	TRBD1	TRBV19	TGTGCCAGTAGTCCGCTAGGGGGCTCCGGGGAGCTGTTTTTT	CASSPLGGSGELFF
TRBJ2-2	-	16	TRBD1	TRBV9	TGTGCCAGCAGCGTAGTGGTCAGGGGGCGGCCCGGGGAGCTGTTTTTT	CASSVVVRGRPGELFF
TRBJ2-1	-	16	TRBD2	TRBV10-3	TGTGCCACCGGCCTGCGAGCGGGGCTGTCCTACAATGAGCAGTTCTTC	CATGLRAGLSYNEQFF
TRBJ2-1	-	16	-	TRBV28	TGTGCCAGCAGTCCCACTCATAGGCCGCCGGGGAATGAGCAGTTCTTC	CASSPTHRPPGNEQFF
TRBJ2-7	-	14	-	TRBV27	TGTGCCAGCAGTTTATCTCAGGGGACCTACGAGCAGTACTTC	CASSLSQGTYEQYF
TRBJ2-1	-	17	-	TRBV3-1/TRBV3-2	TGTGCCAGCAGCGAGGGACTCGAGGGTTTGACCTACAATGAGCAGTTCTTC	CASSEGLEGLTYNEQFF
TRBJ2-2	-	13	-	TRBV6-1	TGTGCCAGCGGGCCTAGCGTCACCGGGGAGCTGTTTTTT	CASGPSVTGELFF
TRBJ1-1	-	12	-	TRBV25-1	TGTGCCAGCAGTAACAGCCACACTGAAGCTTTCTTT	CASSNSHTEAFF
TRBJ2-3	-	13	-	TRBV24-1	TGTGCCACCCGCCCGCCGGGCACAGATACGCAGTATTTT	CATRPPGTDTQYF
TRBJ2-4	-	15	TRBD1	TRBV5-1	TGCGCCAGCAGCTCCCCCTTAGGACAGGGGAACATTCAGTACTTC	CASSSPLGQGNIQYF
TRBJ1-1	-	13	TRBD1	TRBV29-1	TGCAGCGTTCAAGGACAGGGAGGCACTGAAGCTTTCTTT	CSVQGQGGTEAFF
TRBJ2-3	few	14	TRBD1	TRBV10-3	TGTGCCATCAGTGAGTCAGGATCCCAGGGGGCGCAGTATTTT	CAISESGSQGAQYF
TRBJ2-7	-	15	TRBD2	TRBV6-2/TRBV6-3	TGTGCCAGCAGTTATGAGGCTAGCGGTCGGGTCGAGCAGTACTTC	CASSYEASGRVEQYF